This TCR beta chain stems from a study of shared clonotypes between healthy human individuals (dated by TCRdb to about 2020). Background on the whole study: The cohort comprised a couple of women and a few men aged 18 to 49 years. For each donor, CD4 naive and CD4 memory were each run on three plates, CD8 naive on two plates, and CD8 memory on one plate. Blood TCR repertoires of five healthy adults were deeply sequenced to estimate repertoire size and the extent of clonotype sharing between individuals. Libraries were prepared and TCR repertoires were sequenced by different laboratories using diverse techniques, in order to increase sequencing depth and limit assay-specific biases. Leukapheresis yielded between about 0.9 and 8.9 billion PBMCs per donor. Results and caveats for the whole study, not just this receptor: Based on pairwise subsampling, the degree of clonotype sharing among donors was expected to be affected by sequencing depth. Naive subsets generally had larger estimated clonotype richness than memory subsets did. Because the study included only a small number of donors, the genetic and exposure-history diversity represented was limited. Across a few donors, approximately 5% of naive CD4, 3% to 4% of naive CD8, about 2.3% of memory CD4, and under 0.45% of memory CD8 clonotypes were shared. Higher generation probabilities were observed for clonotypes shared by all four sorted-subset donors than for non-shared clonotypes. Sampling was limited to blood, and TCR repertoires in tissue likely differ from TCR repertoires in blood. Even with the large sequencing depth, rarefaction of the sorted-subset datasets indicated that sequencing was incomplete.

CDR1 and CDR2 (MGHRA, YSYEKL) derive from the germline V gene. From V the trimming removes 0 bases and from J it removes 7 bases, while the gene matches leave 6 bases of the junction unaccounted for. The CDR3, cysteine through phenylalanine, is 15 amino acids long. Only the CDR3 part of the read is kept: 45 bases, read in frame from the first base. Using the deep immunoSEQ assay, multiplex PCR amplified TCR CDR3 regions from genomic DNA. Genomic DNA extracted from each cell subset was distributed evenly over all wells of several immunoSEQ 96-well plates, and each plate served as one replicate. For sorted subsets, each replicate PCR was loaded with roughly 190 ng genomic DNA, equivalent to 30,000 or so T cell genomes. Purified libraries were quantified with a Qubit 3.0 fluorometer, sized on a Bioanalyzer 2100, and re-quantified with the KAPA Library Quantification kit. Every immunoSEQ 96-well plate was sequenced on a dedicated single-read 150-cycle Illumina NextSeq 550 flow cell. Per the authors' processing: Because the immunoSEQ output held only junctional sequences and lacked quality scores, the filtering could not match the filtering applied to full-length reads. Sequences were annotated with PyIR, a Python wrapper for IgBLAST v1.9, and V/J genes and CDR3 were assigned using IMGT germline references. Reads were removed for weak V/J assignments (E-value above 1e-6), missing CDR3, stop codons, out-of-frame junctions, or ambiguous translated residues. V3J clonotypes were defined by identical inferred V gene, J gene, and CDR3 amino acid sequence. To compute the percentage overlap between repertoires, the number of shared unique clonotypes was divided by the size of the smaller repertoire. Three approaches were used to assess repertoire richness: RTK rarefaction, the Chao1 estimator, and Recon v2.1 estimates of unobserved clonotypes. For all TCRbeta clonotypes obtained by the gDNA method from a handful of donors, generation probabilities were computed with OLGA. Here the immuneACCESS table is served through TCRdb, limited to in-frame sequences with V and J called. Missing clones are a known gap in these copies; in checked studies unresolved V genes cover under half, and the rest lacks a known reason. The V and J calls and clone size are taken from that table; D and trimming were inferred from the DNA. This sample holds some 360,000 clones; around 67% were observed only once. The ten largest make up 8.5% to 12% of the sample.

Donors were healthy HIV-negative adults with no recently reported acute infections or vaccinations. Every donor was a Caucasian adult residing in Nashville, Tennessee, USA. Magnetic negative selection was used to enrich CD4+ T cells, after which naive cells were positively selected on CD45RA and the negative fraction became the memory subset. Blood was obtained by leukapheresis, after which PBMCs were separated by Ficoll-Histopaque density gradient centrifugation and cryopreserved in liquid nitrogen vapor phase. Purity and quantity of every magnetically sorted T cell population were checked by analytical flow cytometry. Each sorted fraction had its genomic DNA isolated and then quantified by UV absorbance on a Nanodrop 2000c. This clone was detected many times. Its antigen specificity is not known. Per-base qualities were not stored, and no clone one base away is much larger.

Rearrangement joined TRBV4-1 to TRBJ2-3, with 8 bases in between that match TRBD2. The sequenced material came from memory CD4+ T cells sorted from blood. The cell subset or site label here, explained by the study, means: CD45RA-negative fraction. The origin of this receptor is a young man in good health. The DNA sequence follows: TGCGCCAGCAGCCAAGAGGCAGCGGGAGTGAATACGCAGTATTTT. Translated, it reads CASSQEAAGVNTQYF.